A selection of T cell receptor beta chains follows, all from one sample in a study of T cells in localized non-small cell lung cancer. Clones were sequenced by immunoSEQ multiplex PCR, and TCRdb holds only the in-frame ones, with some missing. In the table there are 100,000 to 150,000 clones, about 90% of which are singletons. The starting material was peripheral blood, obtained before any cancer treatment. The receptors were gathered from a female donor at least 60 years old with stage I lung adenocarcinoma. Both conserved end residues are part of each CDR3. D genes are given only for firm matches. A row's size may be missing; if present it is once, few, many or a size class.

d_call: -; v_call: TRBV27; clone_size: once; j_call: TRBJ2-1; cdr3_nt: TGTGCCAGCAGTTTAGTTGGGGGTTACAATGAGCAGTTCTTC; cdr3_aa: CASSLVGGYNEQFF
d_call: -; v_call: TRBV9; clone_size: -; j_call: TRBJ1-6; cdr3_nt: TGTGCCAGCAGCGTAGAGGCCAGAGGGCCATCCCTCCACTTT; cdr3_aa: CASSVEARGPSLHF
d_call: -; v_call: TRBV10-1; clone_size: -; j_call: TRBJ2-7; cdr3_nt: TGCGCCAGCAGTGTAGCGACAGGAGCACTATACGAGCAGTACTTC; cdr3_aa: CASSVATGALYEQYF
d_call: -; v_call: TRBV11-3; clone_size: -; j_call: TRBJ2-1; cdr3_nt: TGTGCCAGCAGCTTGGGACTCTCAGCCAATGAGCAGTTCTTC; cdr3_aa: CASSLGLSANEQFF
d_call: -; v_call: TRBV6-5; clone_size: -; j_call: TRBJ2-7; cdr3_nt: TGTGCCAGCGGGACTCGACCCTACGAGCAGTACTTC; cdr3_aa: CASGTRPYEQYF
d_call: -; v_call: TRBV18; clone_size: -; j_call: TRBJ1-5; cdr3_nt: TGTGCCAGCTCACCATGGGCAGGGGATGGCAATCAGCCCCAGCATTTT; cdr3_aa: CASSPWAGDGNQPQHF
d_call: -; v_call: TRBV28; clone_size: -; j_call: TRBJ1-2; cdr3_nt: TGTGCCAGCAGTGCAGGGTTTTATGGCTACACCTTC; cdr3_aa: CASSAGFYGYTF
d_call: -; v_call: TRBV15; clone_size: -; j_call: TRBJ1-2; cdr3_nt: TGTGCCACCAGCAGGGACCGAGTTAACTATGGCTACACCTTC; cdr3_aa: CATSRDRVNYGYTF
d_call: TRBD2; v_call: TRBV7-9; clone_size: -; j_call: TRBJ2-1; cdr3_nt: TGTGCCAGCCAAGTAGCGGGAGTGTACAATGAGCAGTTCTTC; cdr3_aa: CASQVAGVYNEQFF
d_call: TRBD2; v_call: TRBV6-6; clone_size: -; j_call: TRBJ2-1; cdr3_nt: TGTGCCAGCAGTTACGAGCCGGGACTAGGGAATGAGCAGTTCTTC; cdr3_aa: CASSYEPGLGNEQFF
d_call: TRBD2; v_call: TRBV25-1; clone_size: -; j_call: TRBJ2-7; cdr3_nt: TGTGCCAGCAGTCCTAGCGGGAGTTTCTACGAGCAGTACTTC; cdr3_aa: CASSPSGSFYEQYF
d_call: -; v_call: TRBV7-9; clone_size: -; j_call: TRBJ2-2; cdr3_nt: TGTGCCAGCAGCTTAAGAGAGCTTTCCGGGGAGCTGTTTTTT; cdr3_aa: CASSLRELSGELFF
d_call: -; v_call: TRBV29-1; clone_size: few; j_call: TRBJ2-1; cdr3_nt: TGCAGCGTTGAAGGGGACAATGGGCAGTTCTTC; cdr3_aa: CSVEGDNGQFF
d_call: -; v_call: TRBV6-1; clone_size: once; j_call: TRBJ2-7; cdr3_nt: TGTGCCAGCGGTAGGGCTCTGGGGACCTACGAGCAGTACTTC; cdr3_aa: CASGRALGTYEQYF
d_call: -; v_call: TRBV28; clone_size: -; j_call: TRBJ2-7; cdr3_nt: TGTGCCATCTCAAATCGGGGGACAACCTACGAGCAGTACTTC; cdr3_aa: CAISNRGTTYEQYF
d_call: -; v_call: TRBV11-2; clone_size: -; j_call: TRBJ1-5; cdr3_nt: TGTGCCAGCAGCGTCGACAGCCCCAATCAGCCCCAGCATTTT; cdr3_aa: CASSVDSPNQPQHF
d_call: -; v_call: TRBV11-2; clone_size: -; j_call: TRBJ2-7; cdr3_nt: TGTGCCAGCAGCTTAGCTGCGAGACTCCGCACGACCGAGCAGTACTTC; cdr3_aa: CASSLAARLRTTEQYF
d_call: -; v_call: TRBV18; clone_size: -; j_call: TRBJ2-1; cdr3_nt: TGTGCCAGCTCACCACCTGGGACCCTGGCCTACAATGAGCAGTTCTTC; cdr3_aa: CASSPPGTLAYNEQFF
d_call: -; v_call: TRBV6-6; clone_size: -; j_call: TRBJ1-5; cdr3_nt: TGTGCCAGCAGTTACTCCCAGGACCAGCCCCAGCATTTT; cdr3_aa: CASSYSQDQPQHF
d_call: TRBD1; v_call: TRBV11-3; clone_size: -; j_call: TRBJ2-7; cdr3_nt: TGTGCCAGCAGCGCGACAGGGGGCTCCTACGAGCAGTACTTC; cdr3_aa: CASSATGGSYEQYF
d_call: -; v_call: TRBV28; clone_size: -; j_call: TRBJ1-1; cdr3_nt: TGTGCCAGCAGTGGGGGGGACACTGAAGCTTTCTTT; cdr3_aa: CASSGGDTEAFF
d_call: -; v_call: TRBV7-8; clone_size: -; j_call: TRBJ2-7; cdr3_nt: TGTGCCAGCAGCTTAGACGGGAGTGGCGAGCAGTACTTC; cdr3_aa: CASSLDGSGEQYF
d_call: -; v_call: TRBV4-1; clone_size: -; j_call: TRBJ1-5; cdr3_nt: TGCGCCAGCAGCCCCGATTATAGCAATCAGCCCCAGCATTTT; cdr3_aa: CASSPDYSNQPQHF
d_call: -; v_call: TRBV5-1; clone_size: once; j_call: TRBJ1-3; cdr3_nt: TGCGCCAGCAGCAATCTATCTCCTTGGGCTGGAAACACCATATATTTT; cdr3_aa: CASSNLSPWAGNTIYF
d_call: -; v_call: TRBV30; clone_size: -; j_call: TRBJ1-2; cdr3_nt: TGTGCCTGGAGGGGGCATTTGGGTGGCTACACCTTC; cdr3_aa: CAWRGHLGGYTF
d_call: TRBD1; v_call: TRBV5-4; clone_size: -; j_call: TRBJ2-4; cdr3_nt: TGTGCCAGCAGCCACGGGGACAGGGGAGAAGGAAACATTCAGTACTTC; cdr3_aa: CASSHGDRGEGNIQYF
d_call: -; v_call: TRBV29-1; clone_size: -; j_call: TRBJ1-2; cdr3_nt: TGCAGCGTTGAAGATAACCCTGCAGGGGCACAAAACGCCTACACCTTC; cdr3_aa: CSVEDNPAGAQNAYTF
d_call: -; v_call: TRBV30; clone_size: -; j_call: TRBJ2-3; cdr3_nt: TGTGCCTGGAATATAGCAGATACGCAGTATTTT; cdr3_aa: CAWNIADTQYF
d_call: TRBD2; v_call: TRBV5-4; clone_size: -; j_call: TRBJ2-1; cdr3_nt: TGTGCCAGCAGCCCGGGGACTAGCGATAGCTCCTACAATGAGCAGTTCTTC; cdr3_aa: CASSPGTSDSSYNEQFF
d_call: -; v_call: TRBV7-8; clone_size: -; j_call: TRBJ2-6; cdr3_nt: TGTGCCAGCAGCCCGGACGGCGCTTCTGGGGCCAACGTCCTGACTTTC; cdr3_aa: CASSPDGASGANVLTF
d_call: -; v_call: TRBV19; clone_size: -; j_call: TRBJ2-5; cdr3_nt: TGTGCCAGTAGCCGAGGATCAGCTCAAGAGACCCAGTACTTC; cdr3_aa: CASSRGSAQETQYF
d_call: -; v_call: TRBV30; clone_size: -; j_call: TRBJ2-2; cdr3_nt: TGTGCCTGGGGACTTACCGGGGAGCTGTTTTTT; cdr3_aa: CAWGLTGELFF
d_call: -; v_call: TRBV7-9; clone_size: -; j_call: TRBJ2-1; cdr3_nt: TGTGCCAGCAGCCTGCGCAACTCCAGCTCCTACAATGAGCAGTTCTTC; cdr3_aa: CASSLRNSSSYNEQFF
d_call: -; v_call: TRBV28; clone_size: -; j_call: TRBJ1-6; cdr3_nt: TGTGCCAGCAGTTTCCGGACAAATAATTCACCCCTCCACTTT; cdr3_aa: CASSFRTNNSPLHF
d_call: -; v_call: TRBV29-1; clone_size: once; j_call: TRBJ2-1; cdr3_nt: TGCAGCGTTGAAGGCTCTATACAGGGAATCTACAATGAGCAGTTCTTC; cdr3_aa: CSVEGSIQGIYNEQFF
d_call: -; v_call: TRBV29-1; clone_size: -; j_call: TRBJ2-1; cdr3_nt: TGCAGCGTTGAAAAGGAGGGCAGGGTAAATGAGCAGTTCTTC; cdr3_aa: CSVEKEGRVNEQFF
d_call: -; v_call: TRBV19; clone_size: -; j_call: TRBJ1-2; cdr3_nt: TGTGCCAGTAGTCTCCGGGCAGGCGGGGGCTACACCTTC; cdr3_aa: CASSLRAGGGYTF
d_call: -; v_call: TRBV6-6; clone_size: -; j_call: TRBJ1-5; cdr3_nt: TGTGCCAGCAGTTCAGGTGGGGAGCCCCAGCATTTT; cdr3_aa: CASSSGGEPQHF
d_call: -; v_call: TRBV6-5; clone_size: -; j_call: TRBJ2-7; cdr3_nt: TGTGCCAGCAGGGTCAGGTCAAGCTCCTACGAGCAGTACTTC; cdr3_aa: CASRVRSSSYEQYF
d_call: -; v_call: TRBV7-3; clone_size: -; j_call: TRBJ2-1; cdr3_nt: TGTGCCAGCAGCTTAGATAGCTCCTACAATGAGCAGTTCTTC; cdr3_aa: CASSLDSSYNEQFF
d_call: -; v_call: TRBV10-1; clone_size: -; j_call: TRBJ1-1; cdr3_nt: TGCGCCAGCAGTGGGGTTGGGGACACTGAAGCTTTCTTT; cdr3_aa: CASSGVGDTEAFF
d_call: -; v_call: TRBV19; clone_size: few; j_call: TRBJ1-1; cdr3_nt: TGTGCCAGTGCCCTTCTAGGGGACACTGAAGCTTTCTTT; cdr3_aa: CASALLGDTEAFF
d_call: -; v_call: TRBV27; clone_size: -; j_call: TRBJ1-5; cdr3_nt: TGTGCCAGCAGCCGAGAAGGTATCTATCAGCCCCAGCATTTT; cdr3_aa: CASSREGIYQPQHF
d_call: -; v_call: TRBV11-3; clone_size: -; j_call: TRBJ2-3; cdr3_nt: TGTGCCAGCAGCTCGACTAACTTGGGAGATACGCAGTATTTT; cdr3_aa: CASSSTNLGDTQYF
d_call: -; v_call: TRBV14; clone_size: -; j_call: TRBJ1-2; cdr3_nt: TGTGCCAGCAGCCTTAATCTAAGGAATACTAACTATGGCTACACCTTC; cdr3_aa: CASSLNLRNTNYGYTF